This T cell receptor (beta chain) appears in the sequencing data of a study of control samples from healthy donors and cancer patients. The repertoire was sequenced with immunoSEQ multiplex PCR; TCRdb's copy has only in-frame clones and lacks some. The data hold approximately 150,000 clones, with under 90% observed a single time. The CDR3 is 15 amino acids. V lost 8 bases and J lost 8, with 22 bases in between. Germline V gene sequence: CDR1 MDHEN, CDR2 SYDVKM. Sequences were obtained from PBMCs. The chain carries TRBV28 and TRBJ1-5; D is possibly TRBD1 (5 bases). The clonotype comes from a man in his forties or fifties with head and neck cancer. CDR3 sequence: CASQPPTGRLEPQHF. The CDR3 DNA reads TGTGCCAGCCAGCCCCCTACAGGTCGACTGGAGCCCCAGCATTTT.